These T cell receptor beta chains were read from a single sample in a study of blood T cell repertoires in COVID-19. Data came from immunoSEQ multiplex PCR; TCRdb stores just in-frame clones and leaves some out. The table lists some 120,000 clones, 70% to 90% of them singletons. The sample consisted of peripheral blood. These receptors were collected from a woman aged 60-75 years with acute or convalescent COVID-19. CDR3s include the opening cysteine and the closing phenylalanine or tryptophan. The D gene is left open where the match is weak. Clone size appears in some rows only: once, few, many, or a class for an expanded clone.

TRBJ2-3	NA	TRBV19	NA	TGTGCCAGTAGTATCGGAACTAGTACAGATACGCAGTATTTT	CASSIGTSTDTQYF
TRBJ2-1	NA	TRBV27	TRBD2	TGTGCCAGCAGTGGATCGGGACTAGCGGGGTACTACAATGAGCAGTTCTTC	CASSGSGLAGYYNEQFF
TRBJ2-1	NA	TRBV3-1/TRBV3-2	NA	TGTGCCAGCAGCCAAGGCAACCCGGGACTCCTCCGAAAGCAGTTCTTC	CASSQGNPGLLRKQFF
TRBJ2-1	NA	TRBV7-2	TRBD1	TGTGCCAGCAGCATTTGGGACAGGGGAGATGAGCAGTTCTTC	CASSIWDRGDEQFF
TRBJ2-7	NA	TRBV28	TRBD1	TGTGCCAGCAGACGGACAGGGGTGGGCGAGCAGTACTTC	CASRRTGVGEQYF
TRBJ1-4	NA	TRBV5-1	NA	TGCGCCAGCAGCTTGGAGCCAACTAATGAAAAACTGTTTTTT	CASSLEPTNEKLFF
TRBJ1-1	NA	TRBV10-2	NA	TGCGCCAGCAGTGAGTTGCGGGACTATATTATGAACACTGAAGCTTTCTTT	CASSELRDYIMNTEAFF
TRBJ2-2	NA	TRBV28	TRBD2	TGTGCCAGCAGTTTACTGCGGGACAAGCGGGAGGAGGGAAGTAACACCGGGGAGCTGTTTTTT	CASSLLRDKREEGSNTGELFF
TRBJ1-3	NA	TRBV11-2	NA	TGTGCCAGCAGCCCCTCGGGGTCTGGAAACACCATATATTTT	CASSPSGSGNTIYF
TRBJ2-1	NA	TRBV27	TRBD2	TGTGCCAGCAGTAATGGACTAGCGGGAGATGGTGAGCAGTTCTTC	CASSNGLAGDGEQFF
TRBJ2-7	NA	TRBV24-1	TRBD2	TGTGCCACCAGTGATTTAGACCTCAGGCTCGGCGGGAGGCCCACCAGCGAGCAGTACTTC	CATSDLDLRLGGRPTSEQYF
TRBJ2-1	NA	TRBV5-1	TRBD2	TGCGCCAGCAGCACTAGCGGGAAGAGCAATGAGCAGTTCTTC	CASSTSGKSNEQFF
TRBJ2-3	NA	TRBV4-2	TRBD2	TGTGCCAGCAGCCTCATAAGCGGGGCTAGCACAGATACGCAGTATTTT	CASSLISGASTDTQYF
TRBJ1-3	NA	TRBV2	NA	TGTGCCAGCAGATCGGGGGGACTCACCATATATTTT	CASRSGGLTIYF
TRBJ1-1	few	TRBV3-1/TRBV3-2	TRBD1	TGTGCCAGCAGCCTCGGGACAGGAGGAGGCGCTGAAGCTTTCTTT	CASSLGTGGGAEAFF
TRBJ2-2	NA	TRBV7-3	NA	TGTGCCAGCAGCTTAGGGGGGTGGCCCGTCGGGGAGCTGTTTTTT	CASSLGGWPVGELFF
TRBJ1-4	NA	TRBV4-2	NA	TGTGCCAGCAGCCAAGATCCCCTGACTGCGTTCGAAAAACTGTTTTTT	CASSQDPLTAFEKLFF
TRBJ1-1	NA	TRBV28	TRBD1	TGTGCCAGCAGTTTGTCAGGACAGGGTAACACTGAAGCTTTCTTT	CASSLSGQGNTEAFF
TRBJ2-3	NA	TRBV9	TRBD2	TGTGCCAGCAGCGTAGCTGGGGGGGTAGAAGTAGATACGCAGTATTTT	CASSVAGGVEVDTQYF
TRBJ2-5	NA	TRBV11-1	TRBD2	TGTGCCAGCAGCTCGGGACTAGCGCTAGAAGAGACCCAGTACTTC	CASSSGLALEETQYF
TRBJ2-7	NA	TRBV11-2	TRBD1	TGTGCCAGCAGCCGACAGGGAAAGGACGAGCAGTACTTC	CASSRQGKDEQYF
TRBJ1-2	NA	TRBV6-5	NA	TGTGCCAGCAGGAAAGGGGGTACTACTAACTATGGCTACACCTTC	CASRKGGTTNYGYTF
TRBJ1-1	NA	TRBV5-6	NA	TGTGCCAGCAGCTTGGTGTCGGGAGAAGCTTTCTTT	CASSLVSGEAFF
TRBJ2-7	NA	TRBV24-1	NA	TGTGCCACCACCGACAGGTTCCCCCCCTACGAGCAGTACTTC	CATTDRFPPYEQYF
TRBJ1-1	few	TRBV12-5	NA	TGTGCTAGTGGTTTGTTTATCGGGGGAGGGACTGAAGCTTTCTTT	CASGLFIGGGTEAFF
TRBJ2-4	NA	TRBV20-1	TRBD2	TGCAGTGCTAGTGGCGGGAGCGGGGAAAACATTCAGTACTTC	CSASGGSGENIQYF
TRBJ1-1	NA	TRBV5-1	NA	TGCGCCAGCAGCGCCCTACAGGGGAACACTGAAGCTTTCTTT	CASSALQGNTEAFF
TRBJ1-1	NA	TRBV28	NA	TGTGCCAGCAGTCCCGGACAGTCGAACACTGAAGCTTTCTTT	CASSPGQSNTEAFF
TRBJ1-2	NA	TRBV30	NA	TGTGCCTGGACGGGACTACCCGGCTATGGCTACACCTTC	CAWTGLPGYGYTF
TRBJ2-1	NA	TRBV30	TRBD2	TGTGCCTGGAGTAAGGGACTAGCGGGTCACAATGAGCAGTTCTTC	CAWSKGLAGHNEQFF
TRBJ2-3	NA	TRBV18	TRBD1	TGTGCCAGCTCACCACCAGGGACAGGCACAGATACGCAGTATTTT	CASSPPGTGTDTQYF
TRBJ1-3	NA	TRBV6-2/TRBV6-3	NA	TGTGCCAGCAACCCTGACAGGCCCCGCTCTGGAAACACCATATATTTT	CASNPDRPRSGNTIYF
TRBJ1-5	NA	TRBV6-1	TRBD1	TGTGCCAGCAGTGAAGGGCCCGGGACAGCTGATCAGCCCCAGCATTTT	CASSEGPGTADQPQHF
TRBJ1-2	NA	TRBV18	TRBD1	TGTGCCAGCTCACCGAGAAGTCAGGGGGACTATGGCTACACCTTC	CASSPRSQGDYGYTF
TRBJ1-1	NA	TRBV2	TRBD1	TGTGCCAGCAGGGACAGGGGGTCGGGGATGAACACTGAAGCTTTCTTT	CASRDRGSGMNTEAFF
TRBJ2-1	NA	TRBV27	NA	TGTGCCAGCAGTTTAGGTAGCGGAAACAATGAGCAGTTCTTC	CASSLGSGNNEQFF
TRBJ1-2	NA	TRBV6-5	NA	TGTGCCAGCCGAGTTACGTCCGGTTATGGCTACACCTTC	CASRVTSGYGYTF
TRBJ1-3	NA	TRBV5-1	TRBD1	TGCGCCAGCAGCTTGGAGGGACAGGGTGGAAACACCATATATTTT	CASSLEGQGGNTIYF
TRBJ1-3	NA	TRBV13	NA	TGTGCCACCACAGCTTACTCTGGAAACACCATATATTTT	CATTAYSGNTIYF
TRBJ1-4	NA	TRBV5-1	NA	TGCGCCAGCAGCTCGGGCCTGGAGGGTGAAAAACTGTTTTTT	CASSSGLEGEKLFF
TRBJ1-1	once	TRBV28	NA	TGTGCCAGCAGTTCGACAGGCATGGCTTTCTTT	CASSSTGMAFF
TRBJ1-2	few	TRBV7-9	TRBD1	TGTGCCAGCAGCCGACAGGGTGTTAGCTACACCTTC	CASSRQGVSYTF
TRBJ2-2	NA	TRBV5-4	TRBD2	TGTGCCAGCAGCTTGTCGGGAGGAAGCCCCGGGGAGCTGTTTTTT	CASSLSGGSPGELFF
TRBJ2-2	NA	TRBV27	NA	TGTGCCAGCAGTTTAGCCGGGAGTGGTTTACTGTTTTTT	CASSLAGSGLLFF
TRBJ1-2	NA	TRBV19	TRBD1	TGTGCCAGTAGTACAAAGGACAGGCCTCTGGGGGGCTACACCTTC	CASSTKDRPLGGYTF
TRBJ1-2	NA	TRBV27	TRBD1	TGTGCCAGCAGTTCTAACAGGGGGCTAAGCTACACCTTC	CASSSNRGLSYTF
TRBJ1-6	NA	TRBV12-3/TRBV12-4	NA	TGTGCCAGCAGTCCCCAGTATTCACCCCTCCACTTT	CASSPQYSPLHF
TRBJ2-1	NA	TRBV29-1	NA	TGCAGCGTTGAACAGGGGTGGAGTGAGCAGTTCTTC	CSVEQGWSEQFF
TRBJ1-2	few	TRBV7-6	NA	TGTGCCAGCAGCTTAGGAGCCGATGGCTACACCTTC	CASSLGADGYTF
TRBJ2-2	NA	TRBV6-1	TRBD1	TGTGCCAGCAGTGAACTCGGACAGGCCACCGGGGAGCTGTTTTTT	CASSELGQATGELFF
TRBJ1-6	once	TRBV11-2	NA	TGTGCCAGCAGCTCAAATCAGGCCAACCTAAATTCACCCCTCCACTTT	CASSSNQANLNSPLHF
TRBJ1-2	NA	TRBV3-1/TRBV3-2	NA	TGTGCCAGCGGGCCAGTGGGTGGCTACACCTTC	CASGPVGGYTF
TRBJ1-4	NA	TRBV29-1	NA	TGCAGCGTTGATGGCCTGTTTTTT	CSVDGLFF
TRBJ1-2	NA	TRBV12-3/TRBV12-4	NA	TGTGCCAGCGTGGGGGGATTTGGCTACACCTTC	CASVGGFGYTF
TRBJ1-2	NA	TRBV5-1	NA	TGCGCCAGCAGCTTCGAACAGAACTATGGCTACACCTTC	CASSFEQNYGYTF
TRBJ1-6	NA	TRBV14	NA	TGTGCCAGCAGCCGACAGCCTAATTCACCCCTCCACTTT	CASSRQPNSPLHF
TRBJ1-2	NA	TRBV6-4	NA	TGTGCCAGCAGTGACTCCTTTGGAGGGTATGGCTACACCTTC	CASSDSFGGYGYTF